This entry lists 24 T cell receptor beta chains sequenced from one sample in a study of identical twins. TCRdb itself ran the 5' RACE reads through MiXCR, one entry per CDR3 protein. The sample contains approximately 890,000 distinct CDR3 sequences, over 9% of which appear only once. The sample was also reused in another study, on yellow fever vaccine responses in identical twins.

Sequencing input: PBMCs. These TCRs come from a woman younger than 30 in good health.

At least ten counts were recorded for this clonotype. This rearrangement joins TRBV11-3 to TRBJ1-2, with TRBD1 matching 11 bases. The CDR3 extends over 12 amino acids. V was pared by 10 bases and J by 8 bases, with 6 bases of the junction left unmatched. Germline-derived CDR1 and CDR2 are SGHNT and YENEEA. CDR3 DNA sequence: TGTGCCATCGGGACAGGGGGAAGCGGCTACACCTTC. Translating gives CAIGTGGSGYTF. The variable domain in full, completed from reference TRBV11-3 and TRBJ1-2, reads EAGVVQSPRYKIIEKKQPVAFWCNPISGHNTLYWYLQNLGQGPELLIRYENEEAVDDSQLPKDRFSAERLKGVDSTLKIQPAELGDSAVYLCAIGTGGSGYTFGSGTRLTVV.

There are many counts of this clonotype. V and J are TRBV5-1 and TRBJ2-7; 8 bases align to TRBD1. J gave up 6 bases and V 3 bases, and 8 bases lay outside the gene matches. The CDR3 has 14 amino acids. Germline loops: CDR1 SGHRS, CDR2 YFSETQ. In DNA form, the CDR3 reads TGCGCCAGCAGCTCGGACAGGGCCGAACTCGAGCAGTACGTC. This encodes CASSSDRAELEQYV.

The chain employs TRBV19 and TRBJ2-7, with no clear D. V was trimmed by 7 bases and J by 0 bases, leaving 13 bases between them. The germline CDR1 and CDR2 sequences are LNHDA and SQIVND (reference sequence). The CDR3 totals 14 residues. The CDR3 bases are TGTGCCAGTATAAGATTCCCTAGCTCCTACGAGCAGTACTTC. It yields the protein CASIRFPSSYEQYF.

There are a few counts of this clonotype. This chain uses TRBV20-1 with TRBJ2-6; TRBD1 or TRBD2 may be the D gene (5 bases each). Germline V CDR1 and CDR2: DFQATT, SNEGSKA (reference sequence). The CDR3 is 18 amino acids. V was cut by 0 bases and J by 3 bases, with 18 bases left in between. The CDR3 here is CSARDRAGAPGGANVLTF. The CDR3 nucleotides read TGCAGTGCTAGAGACCGGGCCGGGGCTCCAGGTGGGGCCAACGTCCTGACTTTC.

The chain carries TRBV7-9 and TRBJ2-1, with D hard to call. The germline V gene has CDR1 SEHNR and CDR2 FQNEAQ (reference sequence). The CDR3 has 15 amino acids. With 2 bases removed from V and 6 bases from J, the gap between germline ends came to 14 bases. CDR3 bases: TGTGCCAGCAGCTTATATCGTCTAATGAGCAATGAGCAGTTCTTC. Protein: CASSLYRLMSNEQFF.

The chain uses TRBV5-6 and TRBJ2-7; 9 bases are shared with TRBD1. V lost 4 bases, J lost 6 bases, and 8 bases stayed unmatched. Germline V gene lookup returns CDR1 SGHDT and CDR2 YYEEEE. The CDR3 runs to 14 residues. DNA for the CDR3: TGTGCCAGCAGCGACTACAGGGGGCGCGGCGAGCAGTACTTC. Protein: CASSDYRGRGEQYF. Full variable domain (remainder filled in from reference TRBV5-6 and TRBJ2-7): DAGVTQSPTHLIKTRGQQVTLRCSPKSGHDTVSWYQQALGQGPQFIFQYYEEEERQRGNFPDRFSGHQFPNYSSELNVNALLLGDSALYLCASSDYRGRGEQYFGPGTRLTVT.

This clonotype was counted only a few times. The chain is built from TRBV6-2 or TRBV6-3 and TRBJ1-2; 7 bases map to TRBD1. V lost 4 bases, J lost 5 bases, and 10 bases stayed unmatched. The CDR3 extends over 15 amino acids. Germline V gene lookup returns CDR1 MNHEY and CDR2 SVGEGT. The CDR3 DNA follows: TGTGCCAGCAGTTGGATGTGGACAGGAGATTATGGCTACACCTTC. Amino acid sequence: CASSWMWTGDYGYTF.

CDR3 sequence reads: CASSRPFGTASYEQYF. CDR3 sequence (DNA): TGTGCCAGCAGCAGACCTTTTGGGACTGCTTCCTACGAGCAGTACTTC. This chain connects TRBV5-6 to TRBJ2-7; possible D gene TRBD2, 6 bases. Germline V lookup: CDR1 SGHDT, CDR2 YYEEEE. Trimming removed 4 bases at V and 1 base at J, with 18 bases between. This CDR3 is built from 16 residues. The full variable domain, in which reference TRBV5-6 and TRBJ2-7 provide the parts outside the CDR3, is DAGVTQSPTHLIKTRGQQVTLRCSPKSGHDTVSWYQQALGQGPQFIFQYYEEEERQRGNFPDRFSGHQFPNYSSELNVNALLLGDSALYLCASSRPFGTASYEQYFGPGTRLTVT.

The rearrangement joins TRBV6-1 to TRBJ2-3; TRBD1 might be the D (6 bases). The CDR3 contains 15 residues. Germline CDR1 and CDR2: MNHNS and SASEGT. The V gene lost 4 bases and the J gene lost 2 bases, with 13 bases spanning the gap. The CDR3 spells CASSVVGQATDTQYF. Written as DNA, the CDR3 is TGTGCCAGCAGTGTGGTGGGACAAGCCACAGATACGCAGTATTTT.

The chain employs TRBV28 and TRBJ1-1, with D tentatively TRBD1 (5 bases). CDR1 is MDHEN and CDR2 is SYDVKM in the germline V gene. The V end was cut by 10 bases, the J end by 3 bases, with 12 bases between. This CDR3 is built from 12 residues. The CDR3 DNA sequence: TGTGCCATCGGTGGGGCATACACTGAAGCTTTCTTT. Protein sequence: CAIGGAYTEAFF. The complete variable domain, with remaining parts taken from reference TRBV28 and TRBJ1-1, reads DVKVTQSSRYLVKRTGEKVFLECVQDMDHENMFWYRQDPGLGLRLIYFSYDVKMKEKGDIPEGYSVSREKKERFSLILESASTNQTSMYLCAIGGAYTEAFFGQGTRLTVV.

V gene TRBV9 combines with J gene TRBJ1-5, with D possibly matching TRBD1 (5 bases). Between the trimmed V and J ends, which lost 2 bases and 3 bases, there was a span of 15 bases. Looked up from germline, CDR1 is SGDLS and CDR2 is YYNGEE. This CDR3 has 16 residues. The CDR3 protein is CASSVFGREDNQPQHF. The CDR3 nucleotides read TGTGCCAGCAGCGTTTTCGGCAGGGAAGACAATCAGCCCCAGCATTTT.

The genes are TRBV20-1 and TRBJ2-3; D gene ambiguous. Germline values: CDR1 DFQATT, CDR2 SNEGSKA (reference sequence). With 2 bases removed from V and 2 bases from J, the gap between germline ends came to 8 bases. The CDR3 length is 13 residues. The CDR3 protein is CSARLVDTDTQYF. CDR3 nucleotide sequence: TGCAGTGCTAGATTGGTGGACACAGATACGCAGTATTTT.

Many counts were recorded for this clonotype. The J gene is TRBJ1-2, the V gene TRBV6-5, with TRBD1 as a possible D gene (5 bases). Per the germline V gene, CDR1 is MNHEY and CDR2 is SVGAGI. The CDR3 runs 15 residues. Trimming left V 0 bases short and J 6 bases short, with 14 bases between. The CDR3: CASSYSSGTNDGYTF. The CDR3 DNA is TGTGCCAGCAGTTACTCCTCGGGGACCAACGATGGCTACACCTTC.

This clonotype appeared many times. V and J are TRBV5-1 and TRBJ2-3; D is uncertain. This CDR3 spans 14 amino acids. CDR1 and CDR2 from the germline V gene are SGHRS and YFSETQ. V dropped 4 bases and J dropped 0 bases, with 9 bases sitting between them. The DNA of the CDR3 is TGCGCCAGCAGCCCTCCGCCTAGCACAGATACGCAGTATTTT. Translation gives CASSPPPSTDTQYF.

This chain connects TRBV7-3 to TRBJ2-3; TRBD1 is a possible D gene (5 bases). Trimming took 3 bases from V and 0 from J, leaving 10 bases between them. The CDR3 is 15 amino acids. Germline lookup yields CDR1 SGHTA and CDR2 FQGTGA. CDR3 loop: CASSLTVGSTDTQYF. In DNA, the CDR3 is TGTGCCAGCAGCTTGACAGTTGGGAGCACAGATACGCAGTATTTT.

This clonotype was found a few times. The CDR3 DNA is TGTGCCAGCAGCCTGGTGAGCGGGAGGGGCACAGATACGCAGTATTTT. Residues: CASSLVSGRGTDTQYF. The chain employs TRBV3-1 and TRBJ2-3; 10 bases map to TRBD2. Germline V lookup: CDR1 LGHDT, CDR2 YNNKEL (reference sequence). The CDR3 has 16 amino acids. Trimming at V came to 4 bases and at J to 1 base, leaving 5 bases not matched to a gene.

The chain links TRBV11-2 to TRBJ2-7; D not resolved. The CDR3 spans 12 residues. V lost 2 bases to trimming and J lost 3 bases, with 5 bases between them. Germline V gene lookup returns CDR1 SGHAT and CDR2 FQNNGV. The CDR3 loop reads CASSLFGYEQYV. The CDR3 DNA sequence: TGTGCCAGCAGCTTATTCGGCTACGAGCAGTACGTC.

This clonotype occurred a few times. The chain links TRBV28 to TRBJ1-5; 11 bases agree with TRBD1. CDR3 length: 19 amino acids. With V trimmed by 5 bases and J by 0 bases, 12 bases remained unmatched. CDR1 and CDR2 from the germline V gene are MDHEN and SYDVKM. The CDR3 nucleotides read TGTGCCAGCAGTCCCCCGGGACAGGGGGTAGCCTATAGCAATCAGCCCCAGCATTTT. This translates into CASSPPGQGVAYSNQPQHF.

Only a few counts were recorded for this clonotype. The V and J genes are TRBV5-5 and TRBJ2-7; tentative D call: TRBD1 (6 bases). The CDR3 is 14 amino acids. With 6 bases removed from V and 3 bases from J, the gap between germline ends came to 16 bases. From germline, CDR1 is SGHKS and CDR2 YYEKEE (reference sequence). The CDR3 sequence is CASNPRDTNYEQYV. CDR3 nucleotide sequence: TGTGCCAGCAACCCAAGGGACACAAACTACGAGCAGTACGTC.

This clonotype was seen ten or more times. V is TRBV12-3 or TRBV12-4 and J is TRBJ2-1, with TRBD2 matching over 12 bases. The J segment lost 6 bases and the V segment lost 5 bases, leaving 5 bases of the junction unmatched. The CDR3 has 15 amino acids. The CDR3 DNA follows: TGTGCCAGCAGTCAGGGACTAGCGGGTTTCAATGAGCAGTTCTTC. This encodes CASSQGLAGFNEQFF.

This chain links TRBV4-1 with TRBJ1-1; D is possibly TRBD1 (5 bases). There are 16 residues in the CDR3. V was pared by 1 base and J by 2 bases, with 14 bases between. The germline CDR1 and CDR2 sequences are MGHRA and YSYEKL. CDR3: CASSQAWGWENTEAFF. CDR3 in DNA: TGCGCCAGCAGCCAAGCTTGGGGGTGGGAAAACACTGAAGCTTTCTTT.

The V call is TRBV19, the J call TRBJ2-2; 7 bases map to TRBD1. V lost 5 bases, J lost 1 base, and 7 bases stayed unmatched. The CDR3 loop spans 16 amino acids. Germline V gives CDR1 LNHDA, CDR2 SQIVND (reference sequence). CDR3 amino acids: CASSFSRDRNTGELFF. In DNA form, the CDR3 reads TGTGCCAGTAGTTTCTCCCGGGACAGGAACACCGGGGAGCTGTTTTTT.

The rearrangement joins TRBV18 to TRBJ2-1, with TRBD2 matching 13 bases. Germline V gene data show CDR1 as KGHSH and CDR2 as LQKENI. The length of the CDR3 is 17 residues. V lost 3 bases to trimming and J lost 9 bases; unmatched junction nucleotides: 11. The CDR3 coding sequence is TGTGCCAGCTCACCGGGGAAGGGGACTAGCGGGAAGCTTGAGCAGTTCTTC. Its protein is CASSPGKGTSGKLEQFF.

Many counts were recorded for this clonotype. The chain carries TRBV7-2 and TRBJ2-3; D gene ambiguous. Germline V lookup: CDR1 SGHTA, CDR2 FQGNSA. The CDR3 totals 16 residues. V lost 4 bases and J 0 bases, leaving 14 bases between the germline ends. The CDR3: CASSWKGMGSTDTQYF. The CDR3, as DNA: TGTGCCAGCAGCTGGAAGGGCATGGGTAGCACAGATACGCAGTATTTT.